This paragraph reports one T cell receptor beta chain. No antigen is known for it. One base away there is no much larger clone; base qualities are not given. TCRbeta CDR3 regions were amplified from genomic DNA by means of the immunoSEQ Assay, a bias-controlled multiplex PCR. On the authors' methods: Within the assay, amplification of reference gene primers was used to estimate how many nucleated cells each sample contained. To quantify the absolute abundance of each unique TCRbeta CDR3 rearrangement, sequence reads were collapsed and filtered. Productive Simpson clonality was computed per sample as the square root of Simpson's diversity index over productive rearrangements. TCRdb obtained this table from immuneACCESS and retained in-frame rearrangements with V and J assigned. These tables miss some clones; where compared with another copy, unresolved V genes account for less than half of the shortfall, and the remainder is unexplained. That table is the source of V, J and clone size, and D and trimming were worked out from the DNA. The sample table records approximately 130,000 clones; 75% to 85% of these occur just once. Of the sample, over 15% falls within the top ten clones.

This specimen belongs to a study of blood T cell repertoires in COVID-19 (dated by TCRdb to between 2020 and 2021). About the full investigation: Collaborator samples came from the United States, Italy and Spain and covered acute and convalescent phases of COVID-19. Subjects who had been exposed to COVID-19, were actively infected with it, or had recovered from it provided the deeply sampled blood TCRbeta repertoires that made up the dataset. The prospective study material was composed of cDNA or gDNA derived from T cells, B-cell-depleted T cells, or PBMCs. Where available, HLA class I and class II types were obtained from metadata supplied by the sample provider rather than from assay-based typing. The sample metadata nearly always contained a de-identified subject ID, COVID-19 status, age in years and sex. Samples came from the ongoing ImmuneRACE study (first 160 participants) plus 1,254 subjects from 6 global collaborators. The repertoires were released in a freely available public database meant as a resource for research on the immune response to SARS-CoV-2. Results the study describes overall, beyond this receptor: How much clinical and demographic metadata was included differed by source and by participant, and the metadata was provided uncurated.

The CDR3, from cysteine to phenylalanine, totals 14 residues. Just CDR3 DNA is preserved here, 42 bases in frame from base 1. Relative to germline, V is 5 bases shorter and J is 2 bases shorter, with 13 bases between their ends. The germline V gene yields MNHEY for CDR1 and SVGAGI for CDR2. Each collaborating institution followed its own protocols to collect whole blood in K2EDTA tubes. For TCRbeta analysis, collaborator samples were shipped as frozen whole blood, as isolated PBMCs, or as DNA extracted from either sample type. The sample was peripheral blood. The TCR originated in a man older than 75 with acute or convalescent COVID-19. This chain is built from TRBV6-5 and TRBJ2-7, and possibly TRBD1, on 6 matching bases. The DNA reads as follows: TGTGCCAGCAGTAGGACAGACGGACCCTACGAGCAGTACTTC. This codes for CASSRTDGPYEQYF.